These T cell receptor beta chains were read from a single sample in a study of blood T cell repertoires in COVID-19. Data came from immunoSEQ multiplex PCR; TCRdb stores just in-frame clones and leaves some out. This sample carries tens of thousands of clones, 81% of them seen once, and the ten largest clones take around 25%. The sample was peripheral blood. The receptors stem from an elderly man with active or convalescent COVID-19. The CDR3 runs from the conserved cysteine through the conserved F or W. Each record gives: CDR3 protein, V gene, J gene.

cdr3_aa: CASSWGDRLYGYTF
v_call: TRBV5-5
j_call: TRBJ1-2

cdr3_aa: CASSAGGSSPLHF
v_call: TRBV10-1
j_call: TRBJ1-6

cdr3_aa: CASSGDRRLAGAKSSYNEQFF
v_call: TRBV19
j_call: TRBJ2-1

cdr3_aa: CASSKDSSSYNEQFF
v_call: TRBV5-1
j_call: TRBJ2-1

cdr3_aa: CASSTDISGNTIYF
v_call: TRBV19
j_call: TRBJ1-3

cdr3_aa: CASSLVRGYGYTF
v_call: TRBV27
j_call: TRBJ1-2

cdr3_aa: CASSRTGTRQKETQYF
v_call: TRBV2
j_call: TRBJ2-5

cdr3_aa: CASSALGQGGNQPQHF
v_call: TRBV19
j_call: TRBJ1-5

cdr3_aa: CASSAFAEAKNIQYF
v_call: TRBV2
j_call: TRBJ2-4

cdr3_aa: CASSIGLGTYEQYF
v_call: TRBV19
j_call: TRBJ2-7

cdr3_aa: CASSRSWGVEETQYF
v_call: TRBV5-8
j_call: TRBJ2-5

cdr3_aa: CASSPSSGGTQETQYF
v_call: TRBV3-1/TRBV3-2
j_call: TRBJ2-5

cdr3_aa: CASSRNSDKGGYGYTF
v_call: TRBV18
j_call: TRBJ1-2

cdr3_aa: CASRSGMNTEAFF
v_call: TRBV7-9
j_call: TRBJ1-1

cdr3_aa: CASRQAGGPSTDTQYF
v_call: TRBV19
j_call: TRBJ2-3

cdr3_aa: CASSLSGGAFNEQFF
v_call: TRBV3-1/TRBV3-2
j_call: TRBJ2-1

cdr3_aa: CASSGWREMNTEAFF
v_call: TRBV28
j_call: TRBJ1-1

cdr3_aa: CSAMGQGREKLFF
v_call: TRBV29-1
j_call: TRBJ1-4

cdr3_aa: CASTVTGGSYGYTF
v_call: TRBV2
j_call: TRBJ1-2

cdr3_aa: CASSILAGSAAGELFF
v_call: TRBV19
j_call: TRBJ2-2

cdr3_aa: CAISERGYYGYTF
v_call: TRBV10-3
j_call: TRBJ1-2

cdr3_aa: CASSPSGGGRQETQYF
v_call: TRBV18
j_call: TRBJ2-5

cdr3_aa: CASSSGLVGYEQYF
v_call: TRBV13
j_call: TRBJ2-7

cdr3_aa: CASSYGSGLLNTEAFF
v_call: TRBV6-5
j_call: TRBJ1-1

cdr3_aa: CASSLNRGPQETQYF
v_call: TRBV11-3
j_call: TRBJ2-5

cdr3_aa: CASSSGTSGITDTQYF
v_call: TRBV6-2/TRBV6-3
j_call: TRBJ2-3

cdr3_aa: CAWIPRGGGRTQYF
v_call: TRBV30
j_call: TRBJ2-5

cdr3_aa: CASSTRLAGGHNEQFF
v_call: TRBV4-3
j_call: TRBJ2-1

cdr3_aa: CASSPRDREGSEAFF
v_call: TRBV4-1
j_call: TRBJ1-1

cdr3_aa: CASSSERGGQGEQFF
v_call: TRBV7-3
j_call: TRBJ2-1

cdr3_aa: CAWSRTANQPQHF
v_call: TRBV30
j_call: TRBJ1-5

cdr3_aa: CASRKDDRQGGLRYEKLFF
v_call: TRBV21-1
j_call: TRBJ1-4

cdr3_aa: CASRKGQGTTEAFF
v_call: TRBV6-5
j_call: TRBJ1-1

cdr3_aa: CASSPRRNRGEKLFF
v_call: TRBV11-2
j_call: TRBJ1-4

cdr3_aa: CASSQDARTDTQYF
v_call: TRBV4-2
j_call: TRBJ2-3

cdr3_aa: CASSLLAVPNTGELFF
v_call: TRBV5-1
j_call: TRBJ2-2

cdr3_aa: CASSLGQGDWEQYF
v_call: TRBV7-9
j_call: TRBJ2-7

cdr3_aa: CASSPRRGEAFF
v_call: TRBV4-2
j_call: TRBJ1-1

cdr3_aa: CASSSRGSRYQETQYF
v_call: TRBV7-9
j_call: TRBJ2-5

cdr3_aa: CASSLPRSGGAGEQFF
v_call: TRBV3-1/TRBV3-2
j_call: TRBJ2-1

cdr3_aa: CASSEREGNIQYF
v_call: TRBV19
j_call: TRBJ2-4

cdr3_aa: CSATGNTEAFF
v_call: TRBV29-1
j_call: TRBJ1-1

cdr3_aa: CASRPSARDANYGYTF
v_call: TRBV12-5
j_call: TRBJ1-2

cdr3_aa: CASSLRRQDYEQYF
v_call: TRBV28
j_call: TRBJ2-7

cdr3_aa: CASSLQGLGSPLHF
v_call: TRBV6-2/TRBV6-3
j_call: TRBJ1-6